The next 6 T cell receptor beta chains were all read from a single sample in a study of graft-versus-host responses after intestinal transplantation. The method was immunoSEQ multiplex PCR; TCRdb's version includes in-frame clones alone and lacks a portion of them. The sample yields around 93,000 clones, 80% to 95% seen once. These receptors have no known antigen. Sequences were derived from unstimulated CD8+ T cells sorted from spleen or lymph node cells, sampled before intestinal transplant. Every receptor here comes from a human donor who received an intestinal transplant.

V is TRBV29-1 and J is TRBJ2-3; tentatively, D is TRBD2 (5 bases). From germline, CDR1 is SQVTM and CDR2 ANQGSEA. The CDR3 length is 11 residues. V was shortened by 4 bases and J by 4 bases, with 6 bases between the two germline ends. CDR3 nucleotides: TGCAGCGTTGTGGAGGCAGATACGCAGTATTTT. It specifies CSVVEADTQYF.

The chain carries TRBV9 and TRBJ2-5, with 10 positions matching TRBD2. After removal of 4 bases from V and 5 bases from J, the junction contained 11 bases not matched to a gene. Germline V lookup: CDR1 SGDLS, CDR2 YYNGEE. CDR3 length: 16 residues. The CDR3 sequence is CASSQYLAGAGETQYF. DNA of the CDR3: TGTGCCAGCAGCCAGTACCTAGCGGGGGCGGGTGAGACCCAGTACTTC.

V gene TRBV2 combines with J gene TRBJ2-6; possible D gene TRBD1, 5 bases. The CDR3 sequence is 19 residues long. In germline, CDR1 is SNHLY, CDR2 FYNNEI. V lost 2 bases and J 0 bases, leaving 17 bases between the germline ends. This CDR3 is CASSENPQVSSSGANVLTF. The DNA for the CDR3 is TGTGCCAGCAGTGAAAACCCACAGGTCTCTAGCTCTGGGGCCAACGTCCTGACTTTC.

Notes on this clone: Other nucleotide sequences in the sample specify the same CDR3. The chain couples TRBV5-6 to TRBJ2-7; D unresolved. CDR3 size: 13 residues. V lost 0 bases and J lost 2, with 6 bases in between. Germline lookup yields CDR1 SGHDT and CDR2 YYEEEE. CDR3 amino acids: CASSLGGTYEQYF. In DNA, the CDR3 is TGTGCCAGCAGCTTGGGGGGAACCTACGAGCAGTACTTC.

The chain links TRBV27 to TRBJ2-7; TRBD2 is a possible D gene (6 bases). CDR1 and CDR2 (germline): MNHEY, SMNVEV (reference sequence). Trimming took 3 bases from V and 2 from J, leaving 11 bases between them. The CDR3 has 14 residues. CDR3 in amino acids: CASSFRDSAYEQYF. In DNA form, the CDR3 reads TGTGCCAGCAGTTTCCGGGACTCAGCCTACGAGCAGTACTTC.

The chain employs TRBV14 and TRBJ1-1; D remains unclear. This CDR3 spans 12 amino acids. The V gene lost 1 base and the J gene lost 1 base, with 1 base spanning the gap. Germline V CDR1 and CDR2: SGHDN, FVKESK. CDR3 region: CASSQGNTEAFF. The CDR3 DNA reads TGTGCCAGCAGCCAAGGGAACACTGAAGCTTTCTTT.